Each of the 5 T cell receptor beta chains below was sequenced from the same sample in a study of T-cell memory formation after mild COVID-19. MiXCR, applied by TCRdb to the 5' RACE reads, yields one record per CDR3 protein. Of approximately 100,000 distinct CDR3 sequences in the sample, 11% were seen once. Source material: PBMCs or a T cell subset sorted from them (not recorded which). Source of these receptors: a man younger than 35 who had mild COVID-19 (a few samples of this study predate the infection). Cell type and time point are not known.

Only a few counts were recorded for this clonotype. The J gene is TRBJ2-1, the V gene TRBV6-5; 13 bases fit TRBD2. CDR1 MNHEY and CDR2 SVGAGI come from the germline V gene. V dropped 6 bases and J dropped 4; count of bases not matched to a gene: 3. This CDR3 has 15 residues. CDR3 sequence (DNA): TGTGCCAGCAGGCGGGGACTAGCGGGATACAATGAGCAGTTCTTC. Amino acids: CASRRGLAGYNEQFF.

This clonotype was counted at least ten times. This rearrangement joins TRBV27 to TRBJ2-6; D ambiguous. V was clipped by 4 bases and J by 0 bases, with 4 bases between them. Germline CDR1 reads MNHEY; CDR2 reads SMNVEV (reference sequence). The CDR3 sequence is 14 residues long. The CDR3 sequence is CASSSTSGANVLTF. The CDR3 DNA is TGTGCCAGCAGTTCAACCTCTGGGGCCAACGTCCTGACTTTC. The variable domain in full, with the rest retrieved from reference TRBV27 and TRBJ2-6, is EAQVTQNPRYLITVTGKKLTVTCSQNMNHEYMSWYRQDPGLGLRQIYYSMNVEVTDKGDVPEGYKVSRKEKRNFPLILESPSPNQTSLYFCASSSTSGANVLTFGAGSRLTVL.

CDR3 DNA: TGTGCCAGCGGGGGGCTTAGCACTGAAGCTTTCTTT. It codes for CASGGLSTEAFF. V usage is TRBV7-9 and J usage is TRBJ1-1; D may be TRBD1 (6 bases). V was clipped by 8 bases and J by 4 bases, with 11 bases between them. CDR1 SEHNR and CDR2 FQNEAQ come from the germline V gene (reference sequence). The CDR3 length is 12 residues.

The sample holds a few counts of this clonotype. The chain recombines TRBV7-2 with TRBJ2-2; unclear D gene. Germline loops: CDR1 SGHTA, CDR2 FQGNSA. CDR3 length: 13 amino acids. V was trimmed by 3 bases and J by 6 bases, leaving 8 bases between them. The CDR3: CASSFDRAGELFF. CDR3 DNA sequence: TGTGCCAGCAGCTTCGATAGGGCCGGGGAGCTGTTTTTT.

Only a few counts were recorded for this clonotype. The genes are TRBV5-1 and TRBJ2-7; D gene ambiguous. The V and J ends lost 1 base and 5 bases respectively, with 13 bases between them. CDR1 SGHRS and CDR2 YFSETQ come from the germline V gene. The CDR3 length is 14 residues. The CDR3 reads CASSLYRVRNEQYF. As DNA, the CDR3 is TGCGCCAGCAGCTTGTATAGGGTGCGAAACGAGCAGTACTTC. Looking up the rest from reference TRBV5-1 and TRBJ2-7 gives the full variable domain: KAGVTQTPRYLIKTRGQQVTLSCSPISGHRSVSWYQQTPGQGLQFLFEYFSETQRNKGNFPGRFSGRQFSNSRSEMNVSTLELGDSALYLCASSLYRVRNEQYFGPGTRLTVT.